These 19 T cell receptor beta chains came from one sample sequenced in a study of T cell responses to AZD1222 COVID-19 vaccine. Sequencing used immunoSEQ multiplex PCR; TCRdb keeps in-frame clones, though not all of them. Among about 120,000 clones listed, 90% were seen once. The source was peripheral blood, collected on day 0 of AZD1222 vaccination. The receptors originated from an adult in good health.

This chain links TRBV12-1 with TRBJ1-5; the table names TRBD1, a call not compared with the DNA. TRBV12-1 is classified as a pseudogene. This CDR3 is built from 17 residues. In DNA, the CDR3 is TGTGCCAGCAGCTTTGGGGGGCCTCTGGGTCCCCATCAGCCCCAGCATTTT. Protein sequence: CASSFGGPLGPHQPQHF.

This chain joins TRBV7-2 and TRBJ1-5; D uncertain. Germline V gene data show CDR1 as SGHTA and CDR2 as FQGNSA. The CDR3 totals 13 residues. V was trimmed by 2 bases and J by 10 bases, leaving 12 bases between them. The CDR3 is CASSLNLAGPQHF. As DNA, the CDR3 is TGTGCCAGCAGCTTAAATTTGGCGGGTCCCCAGCATTTT.

The chain combines TRBV5-5 with TRBJ2-7, with D possibly TRBD1 on 6 matching bases. The CDR3 covers 15 residues. Trimming pared 0 bases from V and 0 bases from J, leaving 10 bases between. Germline V lookup: CDR1 SGHKS, CDR2 YYEKEE (reference sequence). The chain's CDR3 is CASSLATGPSYEQYF. CDR3 DNA sequence: TGTGCCAGCAGCTTGGCAACAGGGCCCTCCTACGAGCAGTACTTC.

The rearrangement joins TRBV7-6 to TRBJ2-1; the match to TRBD2 covers 14 bases. J gave up 6 bases and V 1 base, and 5 bases lay outside the gene matches. CDR1 SGHVS and CDR2 FNYEAQ come from the germline V gene. The CDR3 loop spans 17 amino acids. CDR3 protein: CASSLGSGTSGSNEQFF. DNA for the CDR3: TGTGCCAGCAGCTTAGGTTCAGGGACTAGCGGGAGCAATGAGCAGTTCTTC.

The gene calls are TRBV28 and TRBJ2-7, with TRBD2 identical over 8 bases. Germline-derived CDR1 and CDR2 are MDHEN and SYDVKM. This CDR3 comprises 15 residues. Trimming at V came to 4 bases and at J to 5 bases, leaving 10 bases not matched to a gene. CDR3 nucleotide sequence: TGTGCCAGCAGTTCCCCCCCAGCGGGAGACGACGAGCAGTACTTC. This translates into CASSSPPAGDDEQYF. The complete variable domain, with remaining parts taken from reference TRBV28 and TRBJ2-7, reads DVKVTQSSRYLVKRTGEKVFLECVQDMDHENMFWYRQDPGLGLRLIYFSYDVKMKEKGDIPEGYSVSREKKERFSLILESASTNQTSMYLCASSSPPAGDDEQYFGPGTRLTVT.

This sequence joins TRBV6-5 and TRBJ2-3; 12 nucleotides match TRBD2. The CDR3 extends over 15 amino acids. The ends lost 3 bases at V and 5 bases at J; junction bases unmatched: 3. Germline CDR1 is MNHEY and CDR2 is SVGAGI. The CDR3 protein is CASSYPTSGRDTQYF. CDR3 DNA sequence: TGTGCCAGCAGTTATCCGACTAGCGGGAGAGATACGCAGTATTTT.

In this sample, this clone turned up once. V and J are TRBV2 and TRBJ2-5; tentatively, D is TRBD1 or TRBD2 (5 bases each). Germline V CDR1 and CDR2: SNHLY, FYNNEI. CDR3 size: 12 residues. With 7 bases removed from V and 9 bases from J, the gap between germline ends came to 15 bases. The CDR3 sequence is CASIGKRGAQYF. The CDR3 DNA is TGTGCCAGCATTGGTAAAAGGGGAGCCCAGTACTTC.

The table lists this clone with a count of one. The CDR3, as DNA: TGTGCCAGCAGCCAAGCCTACGAGGGGGGCTACACCTTC. This encodes CASSQAYEGGYTF. The V and J genes are TRBV3-1 (or the pseudogene TRBV3-2) and TRBJ1-2; the D gene is possibly TRBD1 (5 bases). CDR1 LGHDT and CDR2 YNNKEL come from the germline V gene (reference sequence). Between the trimmed V and J ends, which lost 1 base and 8 bases, there was a span of 11 bases. The CDR3 length is 13 residues.

The chain uses TRBV5-6 and TRBJ1-1; 10 bases line up with TRBD1. Germline CDR1 and CDR2: SGHDT and YYEEEE. The V and J ends lost 3 bases and 6 bases, in that order; junction bases with no gene match: 2. The CDR3 sequence is 13 residues long. This CDR3 reads CASSWGQGSEAFF. The CDR3 nucleotides read TGTGCCAGCAGCTGGGGACAGGGGTCTGAAGCTTTCTTT. The whole variable domain, remainder taken from reference TRBV5-6 and TRBJ1-1, is DAGVTQSPTHLIKTRGQQVTLRCSPKSGHDTVSWYQQALGQGPQFIFQYYEEEERQRGNFPDRFSGHQFPNYSSELNVNALLLGDSALYLCASSWGQGSEAFFGQGTRLTVV.

The V gene is TRBV28, the J gene TRBJ1-1; D is unresolved. CDR1 and CDR2 from the germline V gene are MDHEN and SYDVKM. V gave up 2 bases and J gave up 6 bases, with 4 bases separating them. This CDR3 has 11 amino acids. The CDR3 sequence: CASSLRAEAFF. The DNA for the CDR3 is TGTGCCAGCAGTTTACGTGCTGAAGCTTTCTTT.

The chain uses TRBV7-2 and TRBJ1-1; D unresolved. The V end lost 1 base, the J end lost 2 bases, and 8 bases lay between the germline ends. The length of the CDR3 is 14 residues. Germline V gene lookup returns CDR1 SGHTA and CDR2 FQGNSA. The CDR3 is CASSLGSGNTEAFF. In nucleotides, the CDR3 is TGTGCCAGCAGCTTAGGTTCCGGAAACACTGAAGCTTTCTTT.

The V gene is TRBV27, the J gene TRBJ2-7; 7 positions match TRBD2. Germline V gives CDR1 MNHEY, CDR2 SMNVEV (reference sequence). The CDR3 length is 14 residues. V dropped 6 bases and J dropped 5; count of bases not matched to a gene: 10. CDR3 in amino acids: CASSVKTSSNEQYF. The DNA of the CDR3 is TGTGCCAGCAGCGTTAAGACTAGCTCTAACGAGCAGTACTTC.

V is TRBV11-1 and J is TRBJ2-1; 8 bases are shared with TRBD2. Germline trimming cut 8 bases from V and 4 bases from J; bases unmatched to any gene: 7. CDR1 is SGHAT and CDR2 is FQDESV in the germline V gene (reference sequence). The CDR3 has 14 residues. The CDR3 DNA reads as TGTGCCAGCGGAGCTAGCGGGTATTACAATGAGCAGTTCTTC. Encoded protein: CASGASGYYNEQFF. Full variable domain (missing parts from reference TRBV11-1 and TRBJ2-1): EAEVAQSPRYKITEKSQAVAFWCDPISGHATLYWYRQILGQGPELLVQFQDESVVDDSQLPKDRFSAERLKGVDSTLKIQPAELGDSAMYLCASGASGYYNEQFFGPGTRLTVL.

This chain links TRBV28 with TRBJ1-6; perhaps TRBD1 as D (5 bases). CDR1 is MDHEN, CDR2 SYDVKM, per germline. This CDR3 contains 17 residues. V shed 1 base and J shed 11 bases, with 21 bases lying between them. In DNA form, the CDR3 reads TGTGCCAGCAGTTTATTTTCCCAGGGTACGGACCTGCCACCCCTCCACTTT. Protein sequence: CASSLFSQGTDLPPLHF.

J is TRBJ2-1 and V is TRBV28; 12 positions agree with TRBD2. With 3 bases clipped from V and 0 bases from J, the junction kept 0 bases outside the gene matches. Germline V CDR1 and CDR2: MDHEN, SYDVKM. The CDR3 is 16 residues long. CDR3 region: CASSLTSGGSYNEQFF. In DNA form, the CDR3 reads TGTGCCAGCAGTTTGACTAGCGGGGGCTCCTACAATGAGCAGTTCTTC.

CDR3 sequence (DNA): TGTGCCAGCAGCTTAAGACCCCAGCGGGATGAGCAGTTCTTC. Translated: CASSLRPQRDEQFF. The rearrangement uses TRBV7-8 and TRBJ2-1, with D possibly being TRBD2 (6 bases). The germline gives CDR1 SGHVS, CDR2 FQNEAQ. The V end lost 2 bases, the J end lost 8 bases, and 13 bases lay between the germline ends. The CDR3 has 14 amino acids.

The rearrangement links TRBV6-5 to TRBJ1-5, with unresolved D. The CDR3 runs 14 residues. Germline V gene sequence: CDR1 MNHEY, CDR2 SVGAGI. Trimming shortened V by 0 bases and J by 7 bases, and 10 bases separated the two germline ends. DNA of the CDR3: TGTGCCAGCAGTTACTCGCCCGGCTCACAGCCCCAGCATTTT. This codes for CASSYSPGSQPQHF.

This rearrangement joins TRBV24-1 to TRBJ1-4, with no clear D. Germline CDR1 reads KGHDR; CDR2 reads SFDVKD. The CDR3 has 15 amino acids. With 1 base removed from V and 8 bases from J, the gap between germline ends came to 13 bases. The CDR3 bases are TGTGCCACCAGTGATTTACTACCGGGTTCCGAAAAACTGTTTTTT. As protein: CATSDLLPGSEKLFF.

The chain is built from TRBV2 and TRBJ1-4; 8 nucleotides match TRBD1. Looked up from germline, CDR1 is SNHLY and CDR2 is FYNNEI. With V trimmed by 3 bases and J by 8 bases, 5 bases remained unmatched. The CDR3 length is 14 residues. CDR3 region: CASSDRTGREKLFF. The CDR3 nucleotides read TGTGCCAGCAGTGACCGGACAGGGCGGGAAAAACTGTTTTTT. The complete variable domain, with remaining parts taken from reference TRBV2 and TRBJ1-4, reads EPEVTQTPSHQVTQMGQEVILRCVPISNHLYFYWYRQILGQKVEFLVSFYNNEISEKSEIFDDQFSVERPDGSNFTLKIRSTKLEDSAMYFCASSDRTGREKLFFGSGTQLSVL.